This T cell receptor beta chain was obtained from a study of blood T cell repertoires in COVID-19. Background on the study: T cells, B-cell-depleted T cells, or PBMCs provided the cDNA or gDNA that served as material.

Trimming at V came to 4 bases and at J to 5 bases, leaving 6 bases not matched to a gene. The length of the CDR3 is 14 residues. Germline V gene data show CDR1 as SGHVS and CDR2 as FNYEAQ. This table comes from immunoSEQ multiplex PCR, and its TCRdb copy is limited to in-frame clones, with some not included. This table holds around 310,000 clones, around 90% found once. This chain uses TRBV7-6 with TRBJ2-5, with 8 bases aligning to TRBD1. The source material was peripheral blood. This TCR came from a woman in her twenties or thirties with COVID-19, enrolled during active disease. The CDR3 nucleotides are TGTGCCAGCAGCTCCGGACAGGGATTGGAGACCCAGTACTTC. It codes for CASSSGQGLETQYF.